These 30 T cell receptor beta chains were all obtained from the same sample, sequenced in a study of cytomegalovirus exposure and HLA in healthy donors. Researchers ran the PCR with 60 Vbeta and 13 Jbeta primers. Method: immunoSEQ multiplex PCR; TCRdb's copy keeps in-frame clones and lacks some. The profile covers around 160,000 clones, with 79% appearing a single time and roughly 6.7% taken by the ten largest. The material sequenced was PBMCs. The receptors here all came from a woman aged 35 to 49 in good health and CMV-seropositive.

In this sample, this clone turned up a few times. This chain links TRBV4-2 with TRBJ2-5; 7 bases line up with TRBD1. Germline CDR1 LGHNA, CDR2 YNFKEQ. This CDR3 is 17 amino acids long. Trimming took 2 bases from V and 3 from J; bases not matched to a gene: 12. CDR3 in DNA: TGTGCCAGCAGCCAACCTGTACTCGGGACAGCAGAAGAGACCCAGTACTTC. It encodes CASSQPVLGTAEETQYF.

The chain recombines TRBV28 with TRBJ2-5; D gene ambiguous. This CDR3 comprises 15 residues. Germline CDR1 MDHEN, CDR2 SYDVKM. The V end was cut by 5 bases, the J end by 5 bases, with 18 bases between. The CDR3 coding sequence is TGTGCCAGCAGTCCCGGAAACATGGGCGCGGAGACCCAGTACTTC. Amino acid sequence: CASSPGNMGAETQYF.

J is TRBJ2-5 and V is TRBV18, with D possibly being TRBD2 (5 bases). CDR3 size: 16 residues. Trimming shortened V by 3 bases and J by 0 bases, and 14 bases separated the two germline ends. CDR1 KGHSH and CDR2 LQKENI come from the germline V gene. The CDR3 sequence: CASSPPFDGDQETQYF. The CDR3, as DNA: TGTGCCAGCTCACCCCCCTTTGACGGGGACCAAGAGACCCAGTACTTC.

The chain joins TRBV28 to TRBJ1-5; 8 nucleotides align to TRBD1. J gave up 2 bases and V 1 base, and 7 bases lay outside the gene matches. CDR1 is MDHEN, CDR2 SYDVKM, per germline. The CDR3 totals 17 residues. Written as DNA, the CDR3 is TGTGCCAGCAGTTTATTAGGCGCGACAGGGGGCAATCAGCCCCAGCATTTT. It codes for CASSLLGATGGNQPQHF.

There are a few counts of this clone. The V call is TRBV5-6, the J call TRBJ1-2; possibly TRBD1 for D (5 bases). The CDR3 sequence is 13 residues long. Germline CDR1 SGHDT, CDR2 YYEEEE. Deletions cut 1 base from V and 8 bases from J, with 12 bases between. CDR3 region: CASSLQGVEGYTF. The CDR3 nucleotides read TGTGCCAGCAGCTTGCAAGGGGTGGAAGGCTACACCTTC.

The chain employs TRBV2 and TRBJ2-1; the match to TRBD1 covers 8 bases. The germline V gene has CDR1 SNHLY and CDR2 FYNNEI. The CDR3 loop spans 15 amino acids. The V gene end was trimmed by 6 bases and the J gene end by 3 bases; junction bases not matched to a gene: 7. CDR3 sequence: CASSETGVLYNEQFF. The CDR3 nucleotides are TGTGCCAGCAGCGAGACAGGGGTACTCTACAATGAGCAGTTCTTC. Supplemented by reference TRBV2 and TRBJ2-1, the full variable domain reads EPEVTQTPSHQVTQMGQEVILRCVPISNHLYFYWYRQILGQKVEFLVSFYNNEISEKSEIFDDQFSVERPDGSNFTLKIRSTKLEDSAMYFCASSETGVLYNEQFFGPGTRLTVL.

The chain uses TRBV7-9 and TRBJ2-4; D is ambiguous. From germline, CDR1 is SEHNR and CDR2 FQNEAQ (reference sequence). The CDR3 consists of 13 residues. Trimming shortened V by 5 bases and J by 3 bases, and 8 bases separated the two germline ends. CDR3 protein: CASSPQDKNIQYF. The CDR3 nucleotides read TGTGCCAGCAGCCCCCAGGACAAAAACATTCAGTACTTC.

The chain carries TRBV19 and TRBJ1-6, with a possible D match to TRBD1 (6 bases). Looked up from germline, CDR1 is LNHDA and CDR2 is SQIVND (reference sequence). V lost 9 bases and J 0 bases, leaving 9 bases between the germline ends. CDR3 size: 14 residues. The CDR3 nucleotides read TGTGCCAGCCAGGACAGCTCCTATAATTCACCCCTCCACTTT. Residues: CASQDSSYNSPLHF.

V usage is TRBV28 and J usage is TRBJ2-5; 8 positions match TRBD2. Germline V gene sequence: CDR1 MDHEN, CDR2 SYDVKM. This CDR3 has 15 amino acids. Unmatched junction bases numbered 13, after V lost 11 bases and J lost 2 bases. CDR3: CASLLSGGRQETQYF. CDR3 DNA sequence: TGTGCCTCCCTTCTCTCGGGGGGGCGTCAAGAGACCCAGTACTTC.

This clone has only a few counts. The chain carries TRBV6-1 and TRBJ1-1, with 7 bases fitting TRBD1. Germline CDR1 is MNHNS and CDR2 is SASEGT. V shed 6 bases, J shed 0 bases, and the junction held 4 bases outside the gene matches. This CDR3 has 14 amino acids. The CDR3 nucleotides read TGTGCCAGCAGCTGGGGACAGTTGAACACTGAAGCTTTCTTT. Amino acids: CASSWGQLNTEAFF.

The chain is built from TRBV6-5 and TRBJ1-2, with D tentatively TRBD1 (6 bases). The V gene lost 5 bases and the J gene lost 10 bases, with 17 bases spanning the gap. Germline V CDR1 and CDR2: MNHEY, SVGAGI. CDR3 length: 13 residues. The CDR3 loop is CASSDGGPGHYTF. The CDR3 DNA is TGTGCCAGCAGTGACGGGGGGCCGGGTCACTACACCTTC.

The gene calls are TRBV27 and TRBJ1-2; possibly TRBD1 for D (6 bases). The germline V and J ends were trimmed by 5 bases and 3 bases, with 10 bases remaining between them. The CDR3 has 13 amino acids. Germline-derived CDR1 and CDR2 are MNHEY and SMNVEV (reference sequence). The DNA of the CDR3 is TGTGCCAGCAGTCCACAGGGCGACTATGGCTACACCTTC. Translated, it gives CASSPQGDYGYTF.

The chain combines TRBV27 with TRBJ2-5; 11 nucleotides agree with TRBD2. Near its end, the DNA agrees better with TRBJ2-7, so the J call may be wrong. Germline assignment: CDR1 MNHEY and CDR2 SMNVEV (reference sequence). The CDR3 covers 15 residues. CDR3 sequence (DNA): TGTGCCAGCAGAAGACTAGCGGGGCCCTCCTACGAGCAGTACTTC. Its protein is CASRRLAGPSYEQYF.

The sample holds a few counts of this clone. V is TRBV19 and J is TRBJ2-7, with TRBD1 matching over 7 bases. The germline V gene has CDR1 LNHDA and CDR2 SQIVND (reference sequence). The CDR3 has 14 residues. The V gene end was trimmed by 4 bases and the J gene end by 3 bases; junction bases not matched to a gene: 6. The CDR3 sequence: CASSTHDRDYEQYF. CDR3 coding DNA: TGTGCCAGTAGTACCCATGACAGGGACTACGAGCAGTACTTC.

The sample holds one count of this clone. DNA for the CDR3: TGTGCCAGCAGTAGCGCGGGAGATCGCACCCAGCCCCAGCATTTT. It is translated as CASSSAGDRTQPQHF. The chain joins TRBV6-5 to TRBJ1-5; D gene ambiguous. V was clipped by 5 bases and J by 7 bases, with 18 bases between them. CDR1 MNHEY and CDR2 SVGAGI come from the germline V gene. This CDR3 is built from 15 residues.

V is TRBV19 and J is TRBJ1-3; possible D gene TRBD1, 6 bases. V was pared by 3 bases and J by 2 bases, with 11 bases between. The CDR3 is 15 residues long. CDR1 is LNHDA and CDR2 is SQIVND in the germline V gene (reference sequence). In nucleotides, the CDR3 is TGTGCCAGTAGTATCGCAGGGGAACCTGGAAACACCATATATTTT. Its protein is CASSIAGEPGNTIYF.

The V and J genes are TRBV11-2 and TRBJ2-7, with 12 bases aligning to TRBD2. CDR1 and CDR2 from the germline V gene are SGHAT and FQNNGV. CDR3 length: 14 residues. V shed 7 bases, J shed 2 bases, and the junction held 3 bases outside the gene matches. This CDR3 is CASTLAGGPYEQYF. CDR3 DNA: TGTGCCAGCACCCTAGCGGGGGGGCCCTACGAGCAGTACTTC.

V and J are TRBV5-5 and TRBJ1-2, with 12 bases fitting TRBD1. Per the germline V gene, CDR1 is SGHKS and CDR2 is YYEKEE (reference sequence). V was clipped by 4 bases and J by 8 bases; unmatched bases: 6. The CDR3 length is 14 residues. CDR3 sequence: CASSAGQGARGYTF. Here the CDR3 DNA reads TGTGCCAGCAGCGCGGGACAGGGGGCGAGAGGCTACACCTTC.

In DNA, the CDR3 is TGCGCCAGCAGCTTGACCCCGGGTGGGGGGTCAGATACGCAGTATTTT. This translates into CASSLTPGGGSDTQYF. The V call is TRBV5-1, the J call TRBJ2-3; perhaps TRBD2 as D (6 bases). Trimming took 1 base from V and 4 from J, leaving 16 bases between them. The CDR3 extends over 16 amino acids. CDR1 is SGHRS, CDR2 YFSETQ, per germline.

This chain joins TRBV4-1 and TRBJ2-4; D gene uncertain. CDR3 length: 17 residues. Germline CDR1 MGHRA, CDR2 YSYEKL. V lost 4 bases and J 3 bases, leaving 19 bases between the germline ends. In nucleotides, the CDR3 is TGCGCCAGCAGCCTCCCAGTGGCAGGTCGTGACAAAAACATTCAGTACTTC. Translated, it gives CASSLPVAGRDKNIQYF.

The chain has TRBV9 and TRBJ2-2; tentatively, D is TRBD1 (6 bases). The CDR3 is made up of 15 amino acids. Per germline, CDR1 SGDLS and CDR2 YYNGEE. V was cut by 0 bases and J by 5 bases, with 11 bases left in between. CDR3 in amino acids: CASSVGPGATGELFF. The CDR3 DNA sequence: TGTGCCAGCAGCGTAGGTCCAGGGGCGACCGGGGAGCTGTTTTTT.

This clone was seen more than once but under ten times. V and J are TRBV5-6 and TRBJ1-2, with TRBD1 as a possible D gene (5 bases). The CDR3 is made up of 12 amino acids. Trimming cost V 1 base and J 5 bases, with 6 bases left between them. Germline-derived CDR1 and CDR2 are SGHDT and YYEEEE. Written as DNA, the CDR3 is TGTGCCAGCAGCTTGCCAGGGTATGGCTACACCTTC. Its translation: CASSLPGYGYTF. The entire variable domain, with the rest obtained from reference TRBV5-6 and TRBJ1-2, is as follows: DAGVTQSPTHLIKTRGQQVTLRCSPKSGHDTVSWYQQALGQGPQFIFQYYEEEERQRGNFPDRFSGHQFPNYSSELNVNALLLGDSALYLCASSLPGYGYTFGSGTRLTVV.

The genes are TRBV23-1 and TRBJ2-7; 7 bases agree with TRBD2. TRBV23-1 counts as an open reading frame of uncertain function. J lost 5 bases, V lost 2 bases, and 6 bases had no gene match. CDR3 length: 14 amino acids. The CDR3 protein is CASSQGRGFHEQYF. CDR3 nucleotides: TGCGCCAGCAGTCAAGGGCGGGGGTTCCACGAGCAGTACTTC.

The CDR3 coding sequence is TGTGCCAGCACCGACAGGGAGTTACGGGCCTATGGCTACACCTTC. Residues: CASTDRELRAYGYTF. The chain carries TRBV5-4 and TRBJ1-2; 7 bases map to TRBD1. This CDR3 region has 15 residues. Germline lookup yields CDR1 SGHNT and CDR2 YYREEE (reference sequence). Trimming removed 6 bases from V and 4 bases from J; junction bases left unmatched: 12. Variable domain in full (rest from reference TRBV5-4 and TRBJ1-2): ETGVTQSPTHLIKTRGQQVTLRCSSQSGHNTVSWYQQALGQGPQFIFQYYREEENGRGNFPPRFSGLQFPNYSSELNVNALELDDSALYLCASTDRELRAYGYTFGSGTRLTVV.

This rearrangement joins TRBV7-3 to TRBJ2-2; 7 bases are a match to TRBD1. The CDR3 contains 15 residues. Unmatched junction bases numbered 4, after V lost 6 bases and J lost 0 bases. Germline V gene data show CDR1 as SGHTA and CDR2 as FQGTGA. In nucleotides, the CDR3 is TGTGCCAGCAGATTAGGGACAGCGAACACCGGGGAGCTGTTTTTT. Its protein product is CASRLGTANTGELFF.

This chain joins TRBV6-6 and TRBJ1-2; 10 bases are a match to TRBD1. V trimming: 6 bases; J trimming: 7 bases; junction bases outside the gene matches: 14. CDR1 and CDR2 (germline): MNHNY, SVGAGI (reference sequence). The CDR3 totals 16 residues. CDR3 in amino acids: CASSPTGGGFWFGYTF. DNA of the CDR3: TGTGCCAGCAGCCCGACAGGGGGCGGGTTCTGGTTTGGCTACACCTTC.

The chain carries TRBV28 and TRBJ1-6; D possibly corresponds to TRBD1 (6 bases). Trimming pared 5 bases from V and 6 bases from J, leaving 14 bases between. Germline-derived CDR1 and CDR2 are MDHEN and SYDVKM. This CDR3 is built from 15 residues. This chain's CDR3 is CASSPGGQLNSPLHF. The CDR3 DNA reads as TGTGCCAGCAGTCCTGGAGGACAGCTTAATTCACCCCTCCACTTT.

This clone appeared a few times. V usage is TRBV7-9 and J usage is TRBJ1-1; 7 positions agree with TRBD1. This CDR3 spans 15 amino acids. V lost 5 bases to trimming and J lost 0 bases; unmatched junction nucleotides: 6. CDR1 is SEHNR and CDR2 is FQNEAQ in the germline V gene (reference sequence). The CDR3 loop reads CASSPQGQVNTEAFF. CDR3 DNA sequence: TGTGCCAGCAGCCCTCAAGGACAGGTGAACACTGAAGCTTTCTTT. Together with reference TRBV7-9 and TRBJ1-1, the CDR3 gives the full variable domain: DTGVSQNPRHKITKRGQNVTFRCDPISEHNRLYWYRQTLGQGPEFLTYFQNEAQLEKSRLLSDRFSAERPKGSFSTLEIQRTEQGDSAMYLCASSPQGQVNTEAFFGQGTRLTVV.

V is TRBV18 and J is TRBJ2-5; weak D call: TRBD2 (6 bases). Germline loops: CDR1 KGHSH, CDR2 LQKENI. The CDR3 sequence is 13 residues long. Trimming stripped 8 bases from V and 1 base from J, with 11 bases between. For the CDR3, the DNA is TGTGCCAGCCACGGGGGTGCCCAAGAGACCCAGTACTTC. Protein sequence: CASHGGAQETQYF.

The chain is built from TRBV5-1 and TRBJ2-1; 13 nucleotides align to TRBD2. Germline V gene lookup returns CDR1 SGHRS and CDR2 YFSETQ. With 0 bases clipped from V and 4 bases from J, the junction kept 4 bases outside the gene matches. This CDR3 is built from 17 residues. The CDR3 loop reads CASSLDATSGGYNEQFF. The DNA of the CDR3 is TGCGCCAGCAGCTTGGATGCGACTAGCGGGGGGTACAATGAGCAGTTCTTC.